The following is a TCR beta chain sequence with its context. Antigen unknown. The data belong to a study of cytomegalovirus exposure and HLA in healthy donors. About the research overall: Earlier, 150 million to 200 million T cells were analyzed, and about 120 million unique TCR beta sequences were found among them. Whole-study results and caveats: In a later analysis, a genetic analysis reported fewer productive-TCR N-insertions in an Asian-associated ancestry cluster than the cohort average.

The CDR3 extends over 14 amino acids. The ends were cut back, 2 bases at V and 0 bases at J, with 5 bases in the middle. CDR1 is MNHNY and CDR2 is SVGAGI in the germline V gene (reference sequence). PCR amplification relied on 60 Vbeta primers (plus 13 Jbeta primers). Assay: immunoSEQ multiplex PCR; the TCRdb copy retains only in-frame clones and omits some. The sample shows roughly 150,000 clones, approximately 79% of them seen only once. Sample: PBMCs. The V call is TRBV6-6, the J call TRBJ1-5; D ambiguous. This TCR came from a woman between 45 and 60 years old in good health and CMV-seropositive. In nucleotides, the CDR3 is TGTGCCAGCAGTTACCTCAGTAGCAATCAGCCCCAGCATTTT. It encodes CASSYLSSNQPQHF.